This T cell receptor (beta chain) was sequenced during a study of shared T cell receptors in the human thymus. The assay was immunoSEQ multiplex PCR, and TCRdb's table has in-frame clones only and misses some. The sample yields about 730,000 clones, 80% to 90% seen once. Trimming cost V 3 bases and J 2 bases; bases outside gene matches: 16. Germline V gene lookup returns CDR1 ENHRY and CDR2 SYGVKD. The CDR3 is 20 amino acids. These same data were also listed under a study on human thymus T cells. From that second work: Surgeons resected thymus tissue during corrective heart surgery.

The sequenced sample was thymocytes. This rearrangement joins TRBV10-3 to TRBJ1-5; 10 positions match TRBD1. The TCR sequence derives from a girl under three years old with a congenital heart defect. The CDR3 region has the DNA TGTGCCATCAGTGAAGAAGCCTCGGACAGGGGGGAAAGAGGCAATCAGCCCCAGCATTTT. Its protein is CAISEEASDRGERGNQPQHF.